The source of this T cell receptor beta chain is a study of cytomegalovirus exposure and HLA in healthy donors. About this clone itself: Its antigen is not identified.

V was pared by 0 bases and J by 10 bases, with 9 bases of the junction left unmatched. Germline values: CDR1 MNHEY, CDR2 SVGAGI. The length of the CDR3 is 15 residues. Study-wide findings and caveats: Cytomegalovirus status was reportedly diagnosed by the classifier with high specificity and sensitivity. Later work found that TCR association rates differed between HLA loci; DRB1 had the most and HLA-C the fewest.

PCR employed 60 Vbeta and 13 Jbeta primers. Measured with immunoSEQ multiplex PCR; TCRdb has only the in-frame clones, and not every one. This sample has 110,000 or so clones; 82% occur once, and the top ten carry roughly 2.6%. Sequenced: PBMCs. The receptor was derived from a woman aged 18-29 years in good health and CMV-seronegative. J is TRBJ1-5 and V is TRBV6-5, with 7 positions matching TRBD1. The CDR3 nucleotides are TGTGCCAGCAGTTACTCTGGGACAGCACCCAGTCCCCAGCATTTT. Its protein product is CASSYSGTAPSPQHF.